The clone carrying this T cell receptor beta chain was seen a few times. As yet, its antigen is unknown. TCRdb independently ran MiXCR on the reads; one entry per CDR3 protein. Of 230,000 or so distinct CDR3 sequences in the sample, over 15% were seen once. The data originate from a study of T cell repertoires in cytomegalovirus infection. As for the study in general: An indication of both CMV infection and matching HLA type came from public TCR beta signatures. General observations from the study: Cumulative public TCR beta family frequency identified CMV carriers with the relevant HLA. The study found HLA-C-restricted CMV-specific TCR beta clonotypes dominating the ex vivo response.

Trimming cost V 2 bases and J 2 bases, with 13 bases left between them. Looked up from germline, CDR1 is MNHEY and CDR2 is SVGEGT. The CDR3 sequence is 16 residues long. Source material: CD8+ T cells from PBMCs. The TCR was taken from a human donor in good health (CMV status not recorded). Some clones in this sample may be carry-over from other donors' samples. The chain uses TRBV6-2 or TRBV6-3 and TRBJ2-1; D is uncertain. CDR3 amino acids: CASSYEGREPYNEQFF. The DNA for the CDR3 is TGTGCCAGCAGTTACGAAGGACGAGAGCCCTACAATGAGCAGTTCTTC.